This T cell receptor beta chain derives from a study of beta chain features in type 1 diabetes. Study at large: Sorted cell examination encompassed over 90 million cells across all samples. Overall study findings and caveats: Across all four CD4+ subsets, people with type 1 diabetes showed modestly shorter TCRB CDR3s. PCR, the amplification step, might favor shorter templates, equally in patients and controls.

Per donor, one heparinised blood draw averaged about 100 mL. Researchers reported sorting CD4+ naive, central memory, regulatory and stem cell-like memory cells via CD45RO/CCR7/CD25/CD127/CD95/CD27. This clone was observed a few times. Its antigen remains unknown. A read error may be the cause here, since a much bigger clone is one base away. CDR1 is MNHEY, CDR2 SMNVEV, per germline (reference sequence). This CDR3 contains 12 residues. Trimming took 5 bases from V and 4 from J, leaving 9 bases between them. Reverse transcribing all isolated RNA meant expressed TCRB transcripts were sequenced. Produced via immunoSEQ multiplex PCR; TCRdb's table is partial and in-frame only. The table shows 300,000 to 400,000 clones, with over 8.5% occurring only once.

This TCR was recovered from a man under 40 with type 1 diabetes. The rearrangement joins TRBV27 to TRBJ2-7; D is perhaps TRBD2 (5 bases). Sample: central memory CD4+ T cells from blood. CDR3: CASSESGYEQYF. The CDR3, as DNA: TGTGCCAGCAGTGAATCGGGGTACGAGCAGTACTTC.